What follows is one T cell receptor (beta chain) and its context. No cognate antigen has been identified for it. It has no much larger one-base neighbor in the sample; base qualities were not kept. As encoded in the germline V gene, CDR1 is ENHRY while CDR2 is SYGVKD. Germline trimming amounts to 8 bases on V and 1 base on J, with 7 as the count of junction bases outside the gene matches. The cysteine opens and the phenylalanine closes a CDR3 of 14 amino acids. Only the CDR3 DNA is retained, 42 bases long and in frame from the first base. During the collection period, no infections or other immune events were recorded for the healthy donors. Healthy-donor blood repertoires served as a training cohort to calibrate time-dependent variance in a beta-binomial model of T-cell clone differential abundance. The training cohort was composed of around ten healthy donors, 3 female and 7 male. Donor ages ranged from about 25 to 64 years, with an average of around 45 years. Obtained from a commercial supplier, whole blood was collected from each healthy donor at three time points set around 13 days apart. For immunosequencing, genomic DNA was extracted from unsorted whole blood.

The data originate from a study of identifying expanded T cells in peripheral blood (dated by TCRdb to about 2019). Background on the whole study: Separate aliquots of the same genomic DNA pool were sequenced to produce technical replicates, and four replicates were compared in pairs. On the study overall, not on this receptor specifically: Between technical replicates the binomial model flagged 0.9 to 1.5 differentially abundant clones, whereas over about 2 weeks the binomial model flagged about 15 and over approximately four weeks roughly 20. The authors expected biological variance in healthy repertoires might increase further over much longer intervals such as months to years. Variance in clone template counts between approximately two-week samples significantly increased with total template count across all healthy donors. Both the number of clones called differentially abundant and the false-positive rate were significantly reduced by the beta-binomial model across all healthy-donor time intervals.

The immunoSEQ Assay, which uses bias-controlled multiplex PCR amplification of genomic DNA, was used to profile TCRbeta CDR3 regions. In the original analysis: To quantify the absolute abundance of each unique TCRbeta CDR3 region, the sequences were collapsed and filtered. Two models were used to test differential abundance: a binomial model (Fisher-equivalent) and a beta-binomial model that adds time-dependent variance fitted from healthy donors. Clones with fewer than 5 combined templates were excluded, and clones with Benjamini-Hochberg FDR below 0.01 were called differentially abundant. Beta-binomial variance was modeled as a function of total template count across the two samples using the form v = (b*log(k)+a)^2. TCRdb obtained this table from immuneACCESS and retained in-frame rearrangements with V and J assigned. These tables miss some clones; where compared with another copy, unresolved V genes account for less than half of the shortfall, and the remainder is unexplained. Clone size and V and J calls were adopted from that table, with D and trimming inferred from the DNA. Recorded for this sample are 50,000 to 65,000 clones; under 85% of them occurred a single time. The ten largest clones capture approximately 19% of the sample.

The sequenced sample was blood. The chain links TRBV10-3 with TRBJ2-5; TRBD1 matches 7 bases in the middle. The TCR comes from a person aged 18-70 years in good health. The CDR3 protein: CAIGTEAIQETQYF. The nucleotide sequence reads as follows: TGTGCCATCGGGACAGAGGCGATCCAAGAGACCCAGTACTTC.